These T cell receptor beta chains were read from a single sample in a study of regulatory T cells in long-lasting Graves disease. TCRdb re-called the multiplex PCR reads with MiXCR, one entry per CDR3 protein. Among about 470,000 distinct CDR3 sequences listed, 20% to 25% were seen once. Specimen: peripheral blood mononuclear cells (PBMCs), collected when the disease was refractory, from a patient treated with antithyroid drugs. These receptors originate from a female donor with Graves disease. Both conserved end residues are part of each CDR3. D genes are given only for firm matches. Rows give clone size only sometimes, using once, few, many, or a class for an expanded clone.

clone_size: NA
cdr3_length: 13
j_call: TRBJ1-2
d_call: NA
v_call: TRBV30
cdr3_nt: TGTGCCTGGAGCACCCCTTTAGACTATGGCTACACCTTC
cdr3_aa: CAWSTPLDYGYTF

clone_size: NA
cdr3_length: 12
j_call: TRBJ2-3
d_call: NA
v_call: TRBV2
cdr3_nt: TGTGCCAGCACATTGATCGCAGATACGCAGTATTTT
cdr3_aa: CASTLIADTQYF

clone_size: many
cdr3_length: 12
j_call: TRBJ2-7
d_call: NA
v_call: TRBV29-1
cdr3_nt: TGCAGCGGTAGCGGAAGCTCCTACGAGCAGTACTTC
cdr3_aa: CSGSGSSYEQYF

clone_size: NA
cdr3_length: 15
j_call: TRBJ1-3
d_call: NA
v_call: TRBV15
cdr3_nt: TGTGCCACCAGCAGAGATCTTGGAGCTGGAAACACCATATATTTT
cdr3_aa: CATSRDLGAGNTIYF

clone_size: NA
cdr3_length: 15
j_call: TRBJ1-2
d_call: NA
v_call: TRBV7-9
cdr3_nt: TGTGCCAGCAGCCCACTGAGACGGGATCCGTATGGCTACACCTTC
cdr3_aa: CASSPLRRDPYGYTF

clone_size: many
cdr3_length: 16
j_call: TRBJ2-6
d_call: NA
v_call: TRBV28
cdr3_nt: TGTGCCAGCAACTCAGGAGGAGATTCTGGGGCCAACGTCCTGACTTTC
cdr3_aa: CASNSGGDSGANVLTF

clone_size: NA
cdr3_length: 14
j_call: TRBJ2-2
d_call: NA
v_call: TRBV7-9
cdr3_nt: TGTGCCAGCAGCCCCGTAGCGAGCACCGGGGAGCTGTTTTTT
cdr3_aa: CASSPVASTGELFF

clone_size: many
cdr3_length: 17
j_call: TRBJ2-5
d_call: TRBD2
v_call: TRBV14
cdr3_nt: TGTGCCAGCAGCCAAGTTCGGACTAGCGGAGCGTCGGGGACCCAGTACTTC
cdr3_aa: CASSQVRTSGASGTQYF

clone_size: few
cdr3_length: 14
j_call: TRBJ1-5
d_call: NA
v_call: TRBV28
cdr3_nt: TGTGCCAGCAGTTTCGGGGCCCTGGGTCAGCCCCAGCATTTT
cdr3_aa: CASSFGALGQPQHF

clone_size: few
cdr3_length: 17
j_call: TRBJ1-1
d_call: NA
v_call: TRBV9
cdr3_nt: TGTGCCAGCAGCGTAGATCAAGGGGGGAACGGAAACACTGAAGCTTTCTTT
cdr3_aa: CASSVDQGGNGNTEAFF

clone_size: many
cdr3_length: 13
j_call: TRBJ2-7
d_call: NA
v_call: TRBV2
cdr3_nt: TGTGCCAGCAGTGATCCCCCGATGAACGAGCAGTACTTC
cdr3_aa: CASSDPPMNEQYF

clone_size: NA
cdr3_length: 16
j_call: TRBJ1-3
d_call: NA
v_call: TRBV28
cdr3_nt: TGTGCCAGCAGTTCCGAGACAGCTATCTCTGGAAACACCATATATTTT
cdr3_aa: CASSSETAISGNTIYF

clone_size: many
cdr3_length: 12
j_call: TRBJ1-6
d_call: NA
v_call: TRBV12-3/TRBV12-4
cdr3_nt: TGTGCCAGCACGGCTAACGGCGTGGCCCTCCACTTT
cdr3_aa: CASTANGVALHF

clone_size: many
cdr3_length: 15
j_call: TRBJ2-5
d_call: TRBD2
v_call: TRBV28
cdr3_nt: TGTGCCAGCAGTCGAACCCCGGGAGGCCGGGAGACCCAGTACTTC
cdr3_aa: CASSRTPGGRETQYF

clone_size: NA
cdr3_length: 19
j_call: TRBJ2-1
d_call: TRBD2
v_call: TRBV28
cdr3_nt: TGTGCCAGCAGTTCCCCTAGCGGGAGGGCCGGGCCGGGTAATTGTGTGCAGTTCTTC
cdr3_aa: CASSSPSGRAGPGNCVQFF

clone_size: many
cdr3_length: 15
j_call: TRBJ2-4
d_call: TRBD1
v_call: TRBV10-3
cdr3_nt: TGTGCCATCAGTGAACCACAGGGGGCCAAAAACATTCAGTACTTC
cdr3_aa: CAISEPQGAKNIQYF